The entry that follows covers one T cell receptor beta chain sequence. In the authors' workflow: Reference gene primer amplification gave estimated nucleated cell counts. Clones were sequenced by immunoSEQ multiplex PCR, and TCRdb holds only the in-frame ones, with some missing. V, J and clone size are taken as reported in that table, and D and trimming were inferred from the DNA itself. The sample shows 210,000 or so clones, roughly nine tenths of them seen only once. CDR1 and CDR2 from the germline V gene are LGHDT and YNNKEL (reference sequence). V dropped 5 bases and J dropped 4; count of bases not matched to a gene: 10. This CDR3 region has 15 residues. The source of the sample is a study of blood T cell repertoires in COVID-19. For the study at large: Whether acute or convalescent, the COVID-19 samples came from the United States, Italy and Spain.

What was sequenced was peripheral blood. The chain couples TRBV3-1 (or the pseudogene TRBV3-2) to TRBJ2-7; the match to TRBD1 covers 8 bases. This receptor was identified in a man aged 40-50 years with active or convalescent COVID-19. In DNA, the CDR3 is TGTGCCAGCAGCACACCCCAGACAGGGGTTTACGAGCAGTACTTC. Translating gives CASSTPQTGVYEQYF.